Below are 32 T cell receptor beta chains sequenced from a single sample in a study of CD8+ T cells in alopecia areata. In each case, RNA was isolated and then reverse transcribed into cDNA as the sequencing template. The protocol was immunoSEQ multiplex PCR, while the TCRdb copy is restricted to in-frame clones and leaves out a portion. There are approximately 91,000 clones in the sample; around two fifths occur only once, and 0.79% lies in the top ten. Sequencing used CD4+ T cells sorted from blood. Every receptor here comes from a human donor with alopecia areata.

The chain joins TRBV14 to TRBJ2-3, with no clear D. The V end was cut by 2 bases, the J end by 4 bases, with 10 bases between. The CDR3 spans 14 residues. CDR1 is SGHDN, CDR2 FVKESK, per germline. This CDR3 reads CASSQNRLPDTQYF. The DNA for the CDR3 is TGTGCCAGCAGCCAAAACAGACTGCCAGATACGCAGTATTTT.

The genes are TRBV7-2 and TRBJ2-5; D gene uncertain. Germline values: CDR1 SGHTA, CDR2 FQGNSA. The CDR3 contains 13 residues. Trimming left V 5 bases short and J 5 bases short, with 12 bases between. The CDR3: CASSPSEAETQYF. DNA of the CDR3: TGTGCCAGCAGCCCCTCCGAGGCTGAGACCCAGTACTTC.

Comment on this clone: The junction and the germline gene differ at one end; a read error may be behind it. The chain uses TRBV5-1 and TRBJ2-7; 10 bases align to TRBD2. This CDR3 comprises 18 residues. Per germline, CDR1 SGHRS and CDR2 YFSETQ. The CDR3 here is CANSSQYLAGALFYEQYF. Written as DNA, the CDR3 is TGCGCCAACAGCTCACAATATCTAGCGGGGGCCCTATTCTACGAGCAGTACTTC.

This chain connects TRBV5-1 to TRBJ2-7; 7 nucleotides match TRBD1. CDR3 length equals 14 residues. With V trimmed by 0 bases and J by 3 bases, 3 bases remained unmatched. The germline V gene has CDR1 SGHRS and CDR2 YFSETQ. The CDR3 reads CASSLGDRDYEQYF. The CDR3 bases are TGCGCCAGCAGCTTGGGGGACAGAGACTACGAGCAGTACTTC. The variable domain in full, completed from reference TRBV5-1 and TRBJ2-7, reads KAGVTQTPRYLIKTRGQQVTLSCSPISGHRSVSWYQQTPGQGLQFLFEYFSETQRNKGNFPGRFSGRQFSNSRSEMNVSTLELGDSALYLCASSLGDRDYEQYFGPGTRLTVT.

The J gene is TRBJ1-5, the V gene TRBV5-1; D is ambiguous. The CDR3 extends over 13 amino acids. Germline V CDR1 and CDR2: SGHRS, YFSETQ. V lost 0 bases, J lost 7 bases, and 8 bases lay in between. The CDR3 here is CASSLAEEQPQHF. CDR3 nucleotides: TGCGCCAGCAGCTTGGCCGAGGAACAGCCCCAGCATTTT. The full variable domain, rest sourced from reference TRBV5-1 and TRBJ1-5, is KAGVTQTPRYLIKTRGQQVTLSCSPISGHRSVSWYQQTPGQGLQFLFEYFSETQRNKGNFPGRFSGRQFSNSRSEMNVSTLELGDSALYLCASSLAEEQPQHFGDGTRLSIL.

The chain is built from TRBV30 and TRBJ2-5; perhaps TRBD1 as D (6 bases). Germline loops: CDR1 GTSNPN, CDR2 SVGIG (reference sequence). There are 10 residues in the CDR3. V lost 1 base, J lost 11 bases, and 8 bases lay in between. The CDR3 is CAWSAGTQYF. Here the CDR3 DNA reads TGTGCCTGGAGTGCGGGGACACAGTACTTC.

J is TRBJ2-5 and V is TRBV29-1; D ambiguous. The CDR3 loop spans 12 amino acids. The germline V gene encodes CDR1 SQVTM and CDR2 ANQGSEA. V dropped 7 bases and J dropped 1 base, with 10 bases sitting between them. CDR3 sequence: CSADLFQETQYF. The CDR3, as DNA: TGCAGCGCCGATCTGTTCCAAGAGACCCAGTACTTC.

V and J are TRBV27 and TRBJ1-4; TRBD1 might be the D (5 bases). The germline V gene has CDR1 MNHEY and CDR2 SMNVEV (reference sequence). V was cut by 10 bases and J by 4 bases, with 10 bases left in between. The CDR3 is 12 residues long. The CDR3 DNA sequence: TGTGCCACCCGGGGGAATAATGAAAAACTGTTTTTT. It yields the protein CATRGNNEKLFF.

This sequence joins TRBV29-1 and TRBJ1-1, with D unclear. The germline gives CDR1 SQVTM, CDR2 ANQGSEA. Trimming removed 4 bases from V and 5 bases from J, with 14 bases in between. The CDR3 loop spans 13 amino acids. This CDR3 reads CSVAPGVGTEAFF. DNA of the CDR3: TGCAGCGTTGCTCCGGGTGTCGGGACTGAAGCTTTCTTT.

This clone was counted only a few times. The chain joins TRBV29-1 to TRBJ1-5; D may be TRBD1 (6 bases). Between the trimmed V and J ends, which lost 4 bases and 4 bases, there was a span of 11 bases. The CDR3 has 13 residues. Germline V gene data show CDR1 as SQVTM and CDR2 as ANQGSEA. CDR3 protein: CSVVTGYNQPQHF. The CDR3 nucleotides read TGCAGCGTTGTGACAGGCTATAATCAGCCCCAGCATTTT.

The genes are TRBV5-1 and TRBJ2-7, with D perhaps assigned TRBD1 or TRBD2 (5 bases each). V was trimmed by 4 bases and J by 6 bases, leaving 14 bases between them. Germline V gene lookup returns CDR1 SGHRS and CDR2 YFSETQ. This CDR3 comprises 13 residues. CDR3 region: CASSRPSGTEQYF. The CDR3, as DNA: TGCGCCAGCAGCCGGCCCTCCGGGACCGAGCAGTACTTC.

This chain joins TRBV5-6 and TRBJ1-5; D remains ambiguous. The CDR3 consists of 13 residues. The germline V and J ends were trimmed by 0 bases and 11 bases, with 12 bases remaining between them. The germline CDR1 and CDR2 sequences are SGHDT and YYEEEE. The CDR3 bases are TGTGCCAGCAGCTTGGGACACCTTGAGTCCCAGCATTTT. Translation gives CASSLGHLESQHF.

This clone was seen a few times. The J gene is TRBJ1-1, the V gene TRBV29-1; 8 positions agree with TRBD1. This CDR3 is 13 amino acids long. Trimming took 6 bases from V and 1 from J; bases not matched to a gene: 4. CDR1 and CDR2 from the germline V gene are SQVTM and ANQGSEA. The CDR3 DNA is TGCAGCGTCGACGACAGGGGGAACACTGAAGCTTTCTTT. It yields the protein CSVDDRGNTEAFF. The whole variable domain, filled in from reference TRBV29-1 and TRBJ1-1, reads SAVISQKPSRDICQRGTSLTIQCQVDSQVTMMFWYRQQPGQSLTLIATANQGSEATYESGFVIDKFPISRPNLTFSTLTVSNMSPEDSSIYLCSVDDRGNTEAFFGQGTRLTVV.

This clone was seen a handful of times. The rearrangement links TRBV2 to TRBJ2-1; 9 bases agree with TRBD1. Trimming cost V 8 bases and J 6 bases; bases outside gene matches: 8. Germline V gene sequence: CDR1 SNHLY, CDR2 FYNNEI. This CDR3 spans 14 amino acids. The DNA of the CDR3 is TGTGCCAGCCGGGACAGGGTTAGGGGCAATGAGCAGTTCTTC. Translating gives CASRDRVRGNEQFF.

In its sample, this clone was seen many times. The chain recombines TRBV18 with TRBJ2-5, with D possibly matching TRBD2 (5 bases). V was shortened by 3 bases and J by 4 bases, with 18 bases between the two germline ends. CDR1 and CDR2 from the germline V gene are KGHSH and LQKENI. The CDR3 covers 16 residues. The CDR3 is CASSPTGEGSGETQYF. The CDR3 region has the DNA TGTGCCAGCTCACCCACCGGAGAGGGATCGGGAGAGACCCAGTACTTC.

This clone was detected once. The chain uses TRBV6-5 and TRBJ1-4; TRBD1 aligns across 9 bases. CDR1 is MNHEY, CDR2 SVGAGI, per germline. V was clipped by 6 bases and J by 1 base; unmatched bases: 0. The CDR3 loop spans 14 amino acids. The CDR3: CASRTGGTNEKLFF. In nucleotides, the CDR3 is TGTGCCAGCAGGACAGGGGGAACTAATGAAAAACTGTTTTTT.

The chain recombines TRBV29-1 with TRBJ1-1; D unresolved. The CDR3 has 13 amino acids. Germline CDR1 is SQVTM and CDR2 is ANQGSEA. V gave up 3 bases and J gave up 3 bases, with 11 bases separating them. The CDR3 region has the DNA TGCAGCGTTGATTTGGGTTTCGACACTGAAGCTTTCTTT. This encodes CSVDLGFDTEAFF.

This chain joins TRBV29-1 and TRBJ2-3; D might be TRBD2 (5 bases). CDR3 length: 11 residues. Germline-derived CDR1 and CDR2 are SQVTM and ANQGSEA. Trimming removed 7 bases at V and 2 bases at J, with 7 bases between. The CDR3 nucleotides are TGCAGCGGAGCGGACACAGATACGCAGTATTTT. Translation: CSGADTDTQYF.

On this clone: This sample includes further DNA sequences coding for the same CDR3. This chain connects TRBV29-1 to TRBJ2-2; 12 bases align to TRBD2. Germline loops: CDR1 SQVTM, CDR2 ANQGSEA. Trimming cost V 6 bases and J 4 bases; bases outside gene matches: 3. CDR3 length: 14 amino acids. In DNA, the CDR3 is TGCAGCGTCGGGACTAGCGGGCGCACCGGGGAGCTGTTTTTT. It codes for CSVGTSGRTGELFF.

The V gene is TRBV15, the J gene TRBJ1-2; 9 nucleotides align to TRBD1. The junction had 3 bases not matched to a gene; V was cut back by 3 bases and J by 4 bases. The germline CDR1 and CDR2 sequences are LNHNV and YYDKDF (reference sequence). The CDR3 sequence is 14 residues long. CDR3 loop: CATSRGQGGYGYTF. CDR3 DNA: TGTGCCACCAGCAGGGGACAGGGCGGCTATGGCTACACCTTC.

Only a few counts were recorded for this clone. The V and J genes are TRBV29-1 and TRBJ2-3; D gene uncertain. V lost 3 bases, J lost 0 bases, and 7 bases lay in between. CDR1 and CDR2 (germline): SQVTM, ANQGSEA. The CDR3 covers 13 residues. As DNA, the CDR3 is TGCAGCGTTGAGGTGTCTAGCACAGATACGCAGTATTTT. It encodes CSVEVSSTDTQYF.

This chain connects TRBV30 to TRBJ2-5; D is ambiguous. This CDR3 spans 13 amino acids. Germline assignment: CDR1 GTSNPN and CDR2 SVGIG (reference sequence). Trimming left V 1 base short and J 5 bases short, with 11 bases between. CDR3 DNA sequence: TGTGCCTGGAGTGAACAACCGAAGGAGACCCAGTACTTC. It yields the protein CAWSEQPKETQYF.

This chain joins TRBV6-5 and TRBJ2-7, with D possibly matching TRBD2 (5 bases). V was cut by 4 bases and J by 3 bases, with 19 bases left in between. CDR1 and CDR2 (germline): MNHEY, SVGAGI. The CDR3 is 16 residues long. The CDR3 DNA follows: TGTGCCAGCAGTTCCCGTGGGGAGCCGGACCTCTACGAGCAGTACTTC. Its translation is CASSSRGEPDLYEQYF.

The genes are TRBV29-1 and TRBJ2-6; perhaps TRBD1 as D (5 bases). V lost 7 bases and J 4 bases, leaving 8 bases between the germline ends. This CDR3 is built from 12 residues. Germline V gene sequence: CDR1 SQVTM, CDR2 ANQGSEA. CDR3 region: CSARTGANVLTF. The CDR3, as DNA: TGCAGCGCTAGGACAGGGGCCAACGTCCTGACTTTC.

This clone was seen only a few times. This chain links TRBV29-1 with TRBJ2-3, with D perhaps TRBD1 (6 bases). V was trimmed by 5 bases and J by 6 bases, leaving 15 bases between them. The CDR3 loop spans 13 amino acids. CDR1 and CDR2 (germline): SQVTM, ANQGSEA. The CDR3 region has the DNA TGCAGCGTTCGCAGGGGTCTCGTGGATACGCAGTATTTT. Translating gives CSVRRGLVDTQYF.

The chain's CDR3 is CASSLDRGPDTGELFF. The DNA for the CDR3 is TGTGCCAGCTCACTCGACAGGGGGCCGGACACCGGGGAGCTGTTTTTT. The gene calls are TRBV18 and TRBJ2-2, with 10 bases that match TRBD1. Unmatched junction bases numbered 5, after V lost 4 bases and J lost 3 bases. The CDR3 has 16 amino acids. Per germline, CDR1 KGHSH and CDR2 LQKENI.

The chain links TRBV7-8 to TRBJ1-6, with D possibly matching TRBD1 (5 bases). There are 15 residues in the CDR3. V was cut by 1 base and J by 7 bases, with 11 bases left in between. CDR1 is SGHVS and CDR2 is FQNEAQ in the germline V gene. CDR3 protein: CASSLVGVENSPLHF. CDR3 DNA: TGTGCCAGCAGCTTAGTAGGGGTGGAAAATTCACCCCTCCACTTT. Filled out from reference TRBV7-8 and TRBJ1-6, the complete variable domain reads GAGVSQSPRYKVAKRGQDVALRCDPISGHVSLFWYQQALGQGPEFLTYFQNEAQLDKSGLPSDRFFAERPEGSVSTLKIQRTQQEDSAVYLCASSLVGVENSPLHFGNGTRLTVT.

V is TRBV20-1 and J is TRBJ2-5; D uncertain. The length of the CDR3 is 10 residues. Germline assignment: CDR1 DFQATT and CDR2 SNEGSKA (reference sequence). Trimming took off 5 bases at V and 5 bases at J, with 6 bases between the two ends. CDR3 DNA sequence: TGCAGTGCTGAAGTGGAGACCCAGTACTTC. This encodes CSAEVETQYF.

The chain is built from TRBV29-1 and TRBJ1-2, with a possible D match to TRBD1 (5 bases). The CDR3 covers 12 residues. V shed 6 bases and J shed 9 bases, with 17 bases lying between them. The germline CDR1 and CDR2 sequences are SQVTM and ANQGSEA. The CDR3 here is CSVSGLEISYTF. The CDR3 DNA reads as TGCAGCGTCTCAGGGCTGGAGATTAGCTACACCTTC.

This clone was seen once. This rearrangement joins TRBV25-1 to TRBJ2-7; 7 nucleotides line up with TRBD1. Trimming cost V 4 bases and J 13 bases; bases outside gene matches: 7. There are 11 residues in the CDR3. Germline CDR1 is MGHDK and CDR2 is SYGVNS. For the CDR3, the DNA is TGTGCCAGCAGTGTGGGACAGCCTCTCTACTTC. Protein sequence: CASSVGQPLYF.

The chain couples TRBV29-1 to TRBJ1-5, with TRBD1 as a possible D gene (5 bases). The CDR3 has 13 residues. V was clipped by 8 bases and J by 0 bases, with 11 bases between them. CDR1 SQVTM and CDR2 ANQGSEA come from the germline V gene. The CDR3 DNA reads TGCAGCACTAGGGGAGATAGCAATCAGCCCCAGCATTTT. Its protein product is CSTRGDSNQPQHF. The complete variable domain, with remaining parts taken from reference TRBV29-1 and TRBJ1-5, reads SAVISQKPSRDICQRGTSLTIQCQVDSQVTMMFWYRQQPGQSLTLIATANQGSEATYESGFVIDKFPISRPNLTFSTLTVSNMSPEDSSIYLCSTRGDSNQPQHFGDGTRLSIL.

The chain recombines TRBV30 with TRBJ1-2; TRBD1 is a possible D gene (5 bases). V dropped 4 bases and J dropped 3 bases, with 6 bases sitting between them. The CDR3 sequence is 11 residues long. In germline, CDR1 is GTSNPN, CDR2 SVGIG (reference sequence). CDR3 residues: CAWTGYYGYTF. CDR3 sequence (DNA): TGTGCCTGGACAGGGTACTATGGCTACACCTTC.